What follows describes a single T cell receptor beta chain. Its antigen is still unknown. The data were obtained in a study of identical twins. Study-wide points: Where out-of-frame alpha sequences were twin-shared, they showed excess low generation probability. Models underestimated how often monozygotic twins shared out-of-frame TCR alpha. Carriage of fewer insertions was seen in abundant cord blood beta clonotypes, whereas memory repertoires showed none.

TCRdb fed the 5' RACE reads into MiXCR, producing one record per CDR3 protein. The repertoire holds 200,000 to 250,000 distinct CDR3 sequences, 7% seen once, with 3.5% to 4% in the top ten. Trimming stripped 1 base from V and 2 bases from J, with 18 bases between. CDR3 size: 17 residues. Germline CDR1 and CDR2: LGHDT and YNNKEL (reference sequence). The sample was also reused in another study, on yellow fever vaccine responses in identical twins.

Sequenced input: memory (CD45RO+) T cells sorted from blood. The chain recombines TRBV3-1 with TRBJ2-7; tentatively, D is TRBD1 or TRBD2 (5 bases each). The clonotype comes from a woman aged 18-29 years in good health. The CDR3 protein is CASSQGSMGRPTYEQYF. The CDR3 nucleotides read TGTGCCAGCAGCCAAGGGTCCATGGGACGGCCGACCTACGAGCAGTACTTC.